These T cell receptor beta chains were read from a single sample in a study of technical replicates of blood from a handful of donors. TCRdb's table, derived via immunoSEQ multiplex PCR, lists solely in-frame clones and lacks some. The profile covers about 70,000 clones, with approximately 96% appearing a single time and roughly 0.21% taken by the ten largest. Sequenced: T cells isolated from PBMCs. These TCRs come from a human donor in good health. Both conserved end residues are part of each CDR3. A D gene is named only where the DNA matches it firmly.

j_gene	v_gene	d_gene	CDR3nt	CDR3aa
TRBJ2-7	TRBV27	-	TGTGCCAGCAGTACAGGGATCAGCTACGAGCAGTACTTC	CASSTGISYEQYF
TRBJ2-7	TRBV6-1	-	TGTGCCAGCAGTGAAGTGGGGGGGCCGTACGAGCAGTACTTC	CASSEVGGPYEQYF
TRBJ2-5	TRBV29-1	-	TGCAGCGTTGAAGGTGACAGGACGTCACAGGAGACCCAGTACTTC	CSVEGDRTSQETQYF
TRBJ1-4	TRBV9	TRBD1	TGTGCCAGCAGTTCCGGGACAGGGAAAAAACTGTTTTTT	CASSSGTGKKLFF
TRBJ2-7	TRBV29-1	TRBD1	TGCAGCGTTGAAGATCGAGGGGGCCGTCGGGAGCAGTACTTC	CSVEDRGGRREQYF
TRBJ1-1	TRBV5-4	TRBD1	TGTGCCAGCAGTTCCGGGACAGGGGGCAATTTGAACACTGAAGCTTTCTTT	CASSSGTGGNLNTEAFF
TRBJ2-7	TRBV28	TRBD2	TGTGCCAGCAGTTTATTAAAGGTAGCGGGATTGATCCACGAGCAGTACTTC	CASSLLKVAGLIHEQYF
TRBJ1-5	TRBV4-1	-	TGCGCCAGCAGCCAAGATCTGCTATCCGGGGTTGCAGGAGTCGTTCAGCCCCAGCATTTT	CASSQDLLSGVAGVVQPQHF
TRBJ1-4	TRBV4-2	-	TGTGCCAGCAGCCAAGACGCACAGGGCGCTGAAAAACTGTTTTTT	CASSQDAQGAEKLFF
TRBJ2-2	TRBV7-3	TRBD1	TGTGCCAGCAGCTTAATAGGACAGGGCGGAGGGGAGCTGTTTTTT	CASSLIGQGGGELFF
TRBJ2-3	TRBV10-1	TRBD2	TGCGCCAGTAGCCGTTGGGCGGGAGGGAGCACAGATACGCAGTATTTT	CASSRWAGGSTDTQYF
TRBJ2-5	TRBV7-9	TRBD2	TGTGCCACCGTAGCGGGAGGGGAGACCCAGTACTTC	CATVAGGETQYF